The 28 T cell receptor beta chains given below trace back to one sample, sequenced in a study of spatial heterogeneity in lung cancer (dated 2019 in TCRdb). Library generation was performed with 5' RACE. Instrument on record: NextSeq 500. Using fastp trimming at Q25 and MiXCR clonotype assembly, TCRdb reanalyzed the public sequencing data and kept in-frame beta chains. All rows with the same CDR3 protein become a single entry with the most common DNA and genes. The sample table contains 90,000 to 95,000 distinct CDR3 sequences; only one count was recorded for about 12% of them. Of the sample, about two fifths is held by the ten largest clones. Per the publication, the time point label means: sample taken at primary tumor resection. The sample here was PBMCs, taken at surgery. The source is a male donor with early-stage non-small cell lung cancer.

This clonotype has a count of ten or more. The chain joins TRBV27 to TRBJ2-2; tentative D call: TRBD2 (5 bases). The CDR3 is 15 amino acids. Trimming cost V 2 bases and J 2 bases, with 9 bases left between them. In germline, CDR1 is MNHEY, CDR2 SMNVEV (reference sequence). The CDR3 is CASSLGLANTGELFF. The CDR3 region has the DNA TGTGCCAGCAGTTTAGGTCTAGCCAACACCGGGGAGCTGTTTTTT.

There are a few counts of this clonotype. This chain links TRBV18 with TRBJ1-6; D gene uncertain. This CDR3 is 16 amino acids long. Trimming took off 2 bases at V and 9 bases at J, with 17 bases between the two ends. Germline lookup yields CDR1 KGHSH and CDR2 LQKENI. The CDR3 nucleotides are TGTGCCAGCTCACCAAGTTCCCGGGTGAACGGTTCACCCCTCCACTTT. Protein sequence: CASSPSSRVNGSPLHF.

CDR3 in DNA: TGCAGCGTTGTTTTGGAGAGAGGAACAGATACGCAGTATTTT. Protein product: CSVVLERGTDTQYF. The chain is built from TRBV29-1 and TRBJ2-3; no clear D. Trimming took off 4 bases at V and 3 bases at J, with 14 bases between the two ends. CDR1 and CDR2 (germline): SQVTM, ANQGSEA. The CDR3 runs 14 residues.

The chain is built from TRBV6-2 or TRBV6-3 and TRBJ1-5; a possible D gene is TRBD1 (5 bases). The CDR3 loop spans 17 amino acids. Germline values: CDR1 MNHEY, CDR2 SVGEGT. Trimming left V 3 bases short and J 1 base short, with 16 bases between. CDR3 bases: TGTGCCAGCAGTTATAGGTTGGGCAGGGCGAGCAATCAGCCCCAGCATTTT. Residues: CASSYRLGRASNQPQHF.

The chain has TRBV20-1 and TRBJ1-1; weak D call: TRBD1 (5 bases). Per the germline V gene, CDR1 is DFQATT and CDR2 is SNEGSKA (reference sequence). The V end was cut by 5 bases, the J end by 1 base, with 8 bases between. This CDR3 spans 12 amino acids. The CDR3 DNA reads TGCAGTGCTGCTGACAGGAACACTGAAGCTTTCTTT. It translates to CSAADRNTEAFF.

The chain couples TRBV7-9 to TRBJ2-3; D perhaps matches TRBD1 (6 bases). Trimming removed 0 bases from V and 3 bases from J, with 7 bases in between. Germline lookup yields CDR1 SEHNR and CDR2 FQNEAQ (reference sequence). The CDR3 extends over 14 amino acids. For the CDR3, the DNA is TGTGCCAGCAGCTTAGCGCAGGGGACAGATACGCAGTATTTT. Translating gives CASSLAQGTDTQYF.

CDR3 protein: CASSENLSTDTQYF. CDR3 sequence (DNA): TGTGCCAGCAGTGAAAACCTAAGCACAGATACGCAGTATTTT. The chain employs TRBV2 and TRBJ2-3; no reliable D call. CDR1 is SNHLY and CDR2 is FYNNEI in the germline V gene. The CDR3 is made up of 14 amino acids. V was pared by 2 bases and J by 0 bases, with 6 bases between.

This clonotype came up a few times. The rearrangement joins TRBV7-9 to TRBJ2-7; 10 bases are a match to TRBD2. The junction had 4 bases not matched to a gene; V was cut back by 0 bases and J by 5 bases. The CDR3 spans 15 residues. CDR1 SEHNR and CDR2 FQNEAQ come from the germline V gene (reference sequence). The CDR3 region is CASSLALAGVNEQYF. The CDR3 bases are TGTGCCAGCAGCTTAGCCCTAGCGGGAGTAAACGAGCAGTACTTC.

This clonotype showed up many times. This chain uses TRBV29-1 with TRBJ2-5; D is ambiguous. V dropped 4 bases and J dropped 5 bases, with 8 bases sitting between them. Germline V gives CDR1 SQVTM, CDR2 ANQGSEA. This CDR3 is 11 amino acids long. The DNA for the CDR3 is TGCAGCGTTGGAATGCGGGAGACCCAGTACTTC. Its translation: CSVGMRETQYF.

This clonotype showed up just a few times. The chain combines TRBV4-3 with TRBJ2-7, with D possibly TRBD1 on 6 matching bases. The ends were cut back, 1 base at V and 6 bases at J, with 10 bases in the middle. CDR3 length: 13 residues. The germline V gene has CDR1 LGHNA and CDR2 YSLEER. The CDR3 DNA reads TGCGCCAGCAGCCAAGTTCAGGGGCGCGAGCAGTACTTC. This translates into CASSQVQGREQYF.

This clonotype was recorded a few times. This chain links TRBV7-2 with TRBJ2-1; 11 positions match TRBD2. CDR1 is SGHTA, CDR2 FQGNSA, per germline. Unmatched junction bases numbered 10, after V lost 0 bases and J lost 9 bases. The CDR3 length is 17 residues. CDR3 DNA: TGTGCCAGCAGCTTAGCGTCGGGTACTAGCGGGAGTTCTGAGCAGTTCTTC. This gives the protein CASSLASGTSGSSEQFF.

The gene calls are TRBV5-1 and TRBJ2-1; tentatively, D is TRBD2 (6 bases). The V and J ends lost 4 bases and 5 bases respectively, with 19 bases between them. Germline V gives CDR1 SGHRS, CDR2 YFSETQ. The CDR3 covers 16 residues. CDR3 sequence: CASSRSGTADNNEQFF. The CDR3 nucleotides read TGCGCCAGCAGCCGATCCGGGACTGCAGACAACAATGAGCAGTTCTTC.

This clonotype was seen many times. This chain links TRBV29-1 with TRBJ1-2; D not resolved. Germline CDR1 reads SQVTM; CDR2 reads ANQGSEA. The V end was cut by 5 bases, the J end by 0 bases, with 16 bases between. The CDR3 spans 15 residues. The chain's CDR3 is CSVTLEGAPNYGYTF. CDR3 DNA sequence: TGCAGCGTTACCTTGGAAGGCGCCCCTAACTATGGCTACACCTTC.

This chain uses TRBV2 with TRBJ2-3; 13 bases fit TRBD2. This CDR3 comprises 15 residues. Trimming took 7 bases from V and 5 from J; bases not matched to a gene: 6. Per the germline V gene, CDR1 is SNHLY and CDR2 is FYNNEI. Written as DNA, the CDR3 is TGTGCCAGCACTGGACTAGCGGGAGTCGGAGATACGCAGTATTTT. Amino acids: CASTGLAGVGDTQYF.

This clonotype was counted between two and nine times. The chain employs TRBV2 and TRBJ2-3; no clear D. Trimming removed 6 bases at V and 4 bases at J, with 14 bases between. The CDR3 covers 14 residues. The V gene's germline CDR1 is SNHLY and CDR2 FYNNEI. DNA for the CDR3: TGTGCCAGCAGAACCATAAGGGCTCCAGATACGCAGTATTTT. It codes for CASRTIRAPDTQYF.

This clonotype was recorded a few times. The chain is built from TRBV7-2 and TRBJ2-2, with D possibly being TRBD2 (5 bases). V lost 2 bases to trimming and J lost 6 bases, with 16 bases between them. CDR1 and CDR2 from the germline V gene are SGHTA and FQGNSA. This CDR3 spans 16 amino acids. The CDR3 loop reads CASSLRSGNGAGELFF. The CDR3 DNA follows: TGTGCCAGCAGCTTACGGAGCGGCAACGGGGCCGGGGAGCTGTTTTTT.

The count of this clonotype is one. A read error may produce the germline difference seen at one junction end. V usage is TRBV11-2 and J usage is TRBJ1-2; D not resolved. The CDR3 loop spans 16 amino acids. CDR1 is SGHAT, CDR2 FQNNGV, per germline. The CDR3 DNA follows: TGTGCCAGCACCTTAAGAACCGGACCGGACTTCTATGGCTACACCTTC. This sequence encodes CASTLRTGPDFYGYTF.

V gene TRBV25-1 combines with J gene TRBJ1-1; D possibly corresponds to TRBD1 (6 bases). This CDR3 has 15 amino acids. Trimming removed 2 bases at V and 5 bases at J, with 15 bases between. CDR1 is MGHDK, CDR2 SYGVNS, per germline. Written as DNA, the CDR3 is TGTGCCAGCAGTGAAAGGGCAGGGGTTGGTACTGAAGCTTTCTTT. The encoded protein is CASSERAGVGTEAFF.

This clonotype turned up a few times. The chain couples TRBV28 to TRBJ1-1; D is unresolved. This CDR3 has 15 residues. Between the trimmed V and J ends, which lost 6 bases and 1 base, there was a span of 15 bases. CDR1 MDHEN and CDR2 SYDVKM come from the germline V gene. The CDR3 bases are TGTGCCAGCAGCCACCACGGTGGGCAGAACACTGAAGCTTTCTTT. This translates into CASSHHGGQNTEAFF.

The chain combines TRBV9 with TRBJ2-7; D not resolved. The V end lost 0 bases, the J end lost 0 bases, and 7 bases lay between the germline ends. The V gene's germline CDR1 is SGDLS and CDR2 YYNGEE. The CDR3 contains 14 residues. In DNA form, the CDR3 reads TGTGCCAGCAGCGTAGTAGGTAACTCCTACGAGCAGTACTTC. Amino acids: CASSVVGNSYEQYF. Full variable domain (rest looked up from reference TRBV9 and TRBJ2-7): DSGVTQTPKHLITATGQRVTLRCSPRSGDLSVYWYQQSLDQGLQFLIQYYNGEERAKGNILERFSAQQFPDLHSELNLSSLELGDSALYFCASSVVGNSYEQYFGPGTRLTVT.

This clonotype has ten or more counts. This chain joins TRBV10-3 and TRBJ1-5; D call uncertain. Germline V CDR1 and CDR2: ENHRY, SYGVKD. The CDR3 is 12 residues long. The V end was cut by 10 bases, the J end by 6 bases, with 13 bases between. The CDR3 reads CATWGPGQPQHF. For the CDR3, the DNA is TGTGCCACATGGGGTCCCGGTCAGCCCCAGCATTTT.

This clonotype has just a few counts. The V gene is TRBV10-3, the J gene TRBJ2-1; no clear D gene. Germline V CDR1 and CDR2: ENHRY, SYGVKD. V was trimmed by 6 bases and J by 7 bases, leaving 16 bases between them. The CDR3 runs 14 residues. The CDR3 spells CAIRATVFGNEQFF. CDR3 nucleotide sequence: TGTGCCATCAGGGCCACTGTCTTCGGGAATGAGCAGTTCTTC.

V gene TRBV6-2 or TRBV6-3 combines with J gene TRBJ2-2, with no clear D. Germline V gives CDR1 MNHEY, CDR2 SVGEGT. The CDR3 sequence is 15 residues long. The germline V and J ends were trimmed by 8 bases and 0 bases, with 13 bases remaining between them. The CDR3 sequence: CASQMGIANTGELFF. The CDR3 DNA is TGTGCCAGCCAAATGGGAATCGCGAACACCGGGGAGCTGTTTTTT.

The V call is TRBV2, the J call TRBJ2-3; 9 bases line up with TRBD1. The CDR3 sequence is 14 residues long. The V segment lost 6 bases and the J segment 5 bases; nucleotides outside the gene matches: 6. The germline V gene encodes CDR1 SNHLY and CDR2 FYNNEI. CDR3 loop: CASRETGGIDTQYF. In nucleotides, the CDR3 is TGTGCCAGCAGGGAGACAGGGGGGATAGATACGCAGTATTTT.

This clonotype was observed many times. The chain couples TRBV5-1 to TRBJ2-3; D could derive from TRBD1 or TRBD2 (5 bases each). There are 15 residues in the CDR3. CDR1 is SGHRS, CDR2 YFSETQ, per germline. The V and J ends lost 4 bases and 5 bases respectively, with 17 bases between them. CDR3: CASSGTGTRGDTQYF. In DNA, the CDR3 is TGCGCCAGCAGCGGGACCGGGACCCGAGGAGATACGCAGTATTTT. Variable domain in full (rest from reference TRBV5-1 and TRBJ2-3): KAGVTQTPRYLIKTRGQQVTLSCSPISGHRSVSWYQQTPGQGLQFLFEYFSETQRNKGNFPGRFSGRQFSNSRSEMNVSTLELGDSALYLCASSGTGTRGDTQYFGPGTRLTVL.

This clonotype was recorded once. The V gene is TRBV18, the J gene TRBJ1-4; 8 nucleotides line up with TRBD1. The germline CDR1 and CDR2 sequences are KGHSH and LQKENI. With 2 bases clipped from V and 2 bases from J, the junction kept 7 bases outside the gene matches. CDR3 length equals 17 residues. The CDR3 nucleotides are TGTGCCAGCTCACCAGGAGTCGACAGGGGCACTAATGAAAAACTGTTTTTT. Residues: CASSPGVDRGTNEKLFF.

This clonotype was counted only a few times. This chain connects TRBV7-6 to TRBJ2-2; TRBD1 matches at 9 bases. Trimming removed 1 base from V and 0 bases from J; junction bases left unmatched: 6. The CDR3 contains 18 residues. Germline CDR1 is SGHVS and CDR2 is FNYEAQ. Written as DNA, the CDR3 is TGTGCCAGCAGCTTAGACAGGGGGCGTCGGACGAACACCGGGGAGCTGTTTTTT. It specifies CASSLDRGRRTNTGELFF.

This clonotype turned up a few times. V gene TRBV20-1 combines with J gene TRBJ2-7; no definite D call. The CDR3 has 14 residues. V gave up 3 bases and J gave up 4 bases, with 16 bases separating them. Germline-derived CDR1 and CDR2 are DFQATT and SNEGSKA (reference sequence). The CDR3, as DNA: TGCAGTGCTAGTTCCCAGAGAGACTCATACGAGCAGTACTTC. Its protein product is CSASSQRDSYEQYF.